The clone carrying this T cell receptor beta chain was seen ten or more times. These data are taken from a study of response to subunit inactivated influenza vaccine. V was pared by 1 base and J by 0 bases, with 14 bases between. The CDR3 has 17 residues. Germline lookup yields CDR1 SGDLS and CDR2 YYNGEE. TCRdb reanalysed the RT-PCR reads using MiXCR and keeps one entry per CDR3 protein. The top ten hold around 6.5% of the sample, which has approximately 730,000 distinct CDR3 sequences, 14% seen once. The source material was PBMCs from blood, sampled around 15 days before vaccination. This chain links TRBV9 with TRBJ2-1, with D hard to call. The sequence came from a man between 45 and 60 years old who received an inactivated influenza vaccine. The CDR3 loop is CASSVSAPAGSYNEQFF. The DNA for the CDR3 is TGTGCCAGCAGCGTATCCGCCCCGGCAGGCTCCTACAATGAGCAGTTCTTC.